This TCR beta chain was sequenced in a study of Tregs in tolerant kidney transplant recipients. General study points: Some patients' samples used different primers over time, so nucleotide sequences weren't comparable.

Here immunoSEQ multiplex PCR was the method, and the copy in TCRdb shows in-frame clones only, minus some. Among 74,000 or so clones listed, roughly nine tenths were seen once. The nonmyeloablative bone marrow transplants came from related graft donors, with transient mixed chimerism. CD4+CD25+CD127- Tregs, CD4+CD25- non-Tregs, CD4 and CD8 cells were sorted. As concerns this clone: Its antigen is not known.

Germline V gene sequence: CDR1 SQVTM, CDR2 ANQGSEA. Trimming cost V 2 bases and J 5 bases, with 17 bases left between them. The CDR3 length is 15 residues. The chain uses TRBV29-1 and TRBJ2-3; a possible D gene is TRBD2 (6 bases). The receptor comes from a human patient who received a combined kidney and bone marrow transplant. The T cells may come from the graft donor. The sample consisted of CD4+ T cells from blood (PBMCs), taken 24 months after the transplant. For the CDR3, the DNA is TGCAGCGTTGAAAAGCGAGGAGGGATGAAAGATACGCAGTATTTT. Translated: CSVEKRGGMKDTQYF.